This T cell receptor (beta chain) was documented in a study of follicular helper T cells after annual influenza vaccination (dated 2017 in TCRdb). Broadly, across the study: After each seasonal influenza vaccination, blood samples were collected on days 0, 7 and 28. One week after vaccination, a second recruited cohort of approximately 11 subjects (Table S1) displayed a similar ICOS+CD38+ cTfh response. Some subjects were followed across successive annual vaccinations spanning the 2013-2014, 2014-2015 and 2015-2016 seasons to study recall of cTfh clones. Six subjects had multi-year samples: four covered two vaccination seasons and two covered three seasons. The 2015 samples were processed right after collection, while the 2013-2014 samples were cryopreserved. Paper-wide results and their limitations: Productive TCRB sequences were recovered from only 10-20% of analyzed cells, so rare clonotypes could not be sampled. Successive annual vaccinations recalled a recurrent oligoclonal ICOS+CD38+ cTfh response that contained tetramer and AIM influenza-specific clonotypes. Day 7 ICOS+CD38+ clones were most often found later in ICOS-CD38- cTfh, suggesting that subset may serve as a memory reservoir. ICOS+CD38+ cTfh clonality correlated with the frequency of that population, and its change correlated with the change in circulating plasmablast frequency.

The time point label, read with the paper, signifies: 2014-2015 season, 7 days after vaccination. Adults received seasonal inactivated influenza vaccine (Fluvarix), and TCRB sequencing tracked sorted blood CD4 subsets before and after vaccination. To be eligible, subjects had to be community-dwelling and could not have received an influenza vaccine during the previous 6 months. Reasons for exclusion included contraindications to influenza vaccine, substance abuse, HIV/AIDS, active malignancy, immunomodulatory medication, and active illness such as respiratory infection. At each time point, about 35 to 100 mL of blood was collected. Circulating Tfh were defined as non-naive CD4+CXCR5+PD-1+ cells, and these cells were sorted into ICOS+CD38+ and ICOS-CD38- fractions. PBMC were isolated using Ficoll-Paque PLUS or SepMate separation. Before DNA extraction, cell subsets were sorted from PBMC on a BD FACS Aria.

CDR1 is given as LNHDA and CDR2 as SQIVND, both from the germline V gene (reference sequence). The junction carries 14 bases between V and J, which are trimmed by 7 bases and 4 bases respectively. The CDR3 holds 14 amino acids from the cysteine to the phenylalanine. The sequence is cut down to CDR3 DNA, 42 bases in frame from base 1. The library was built by means of the immunoSEQ multiplex PCR assay. Adaptive Biotechnologies carried out TCRB amplification, library preparation, sequencing and preliminary bioinformatics at Survey level resolution. For TCRB sequencing, genomic DNA from sorted cTfh populations was amplified by multiplex PCR. In the paper's pipeline: Clonality was calculated in R as 1 minus normalized Shannon entropy, and the Gini index was calculated with the R package ineq. Overlap score was the summed counts of shared sequences divided by total counts of all sequences in both compared samples. The significance of shared clonotypes was tested with Fisher's exact test, assuming a theoretical repertoire of 10^7 TCRB sequences. The immuneACCESS repertoire file appears here via TCRdb, limited to in-frame rearrangements. These files lack a portion of the clones; in checked studies, under half of the deficit traces to unresolved V genes, and the cause of the others is not known. Clonal size and the V and J genes are those of that table, whereas D and trimming came from the DNA. Within this sample are about 7,800 clones, with 75% to 90% of them counted one time only. The ten largest clonotypes hold 1.8% of the sample.

Details on this clone: This clone's antigen is unknown. No qualities accompany the bases; no much larger clone lies one base away.

This TCR was sampled from an adult who received the influenza vaccine. The rearrangement joined TRBV19 to TRBJ1-3; a weak D assignment points to TRBD1 (5 bases agree). Sequencing was performed on CXCR5+ CD38- circulating T follicular helper cells from blood, taken 7 days after influenza vaccination. In the paper's terms, the cell subset or site label means: circulating Tfh, non-naive CD4+CXCR5+PD-1+ (ICOS+CD38+ or ICOS-CD38-). The sequence in DNA is TGTGCCAGTAAACCGGGGGTTTCGGGAAACACCATATATTTT. Translated, it gives CASKPGVSGNTIYF.